These 21 T cell receptor beta chains came from one sample sequenced in a study of shared clonotypes between healthy human individuals. TCRdb's table, derived via immunoSEQ multiplex PCR, lists solely in-frame clones and lacks some. The repertoire has around 2.1 million clones, about 93% of them found once; the top ten carry under 2%. Selected positively for CCR7 and CD45RO-negative, naive CD8 cells excluded terminally differentiated effector memory CD45RA+ cells. The sequencing input was naive CD8+ T cells from PBMCs. These receptors were collected from a man aged 18 to 30 in good health. Some clones in this sample may be carry-over from other donors' samples.

V is TRBV10-3 and J is TRBJ2-7; the D gene is possibly TRBD1 (6 bases). The length of the CDR3 is 14 residues. Germline V gives CDR1 ENHRY, CDR2 SYGVKD. Trimming left V 0 bases short and J 6 bases short, with 12 bases between. The CDR3 DNA sequence: TGTGCCATCAGTGAGTCAAACAGGGCGGGCGAGCAGTACTTC. This codes for CAISESNRAGEQYF.

The chain uses TRBV4-3 and TRBJ2-2; possible D gene TRBD2, 6 bases. The CDR3 covers 17 residues. Germline values: CDR1 LGHNA, CDR2 YSLEER. V shed 1 base and J shed 7 bases, with 19 bases lying between them. CDR3 protein: CASSQVWDQEGHGELFF. As DNA, the CDR3 is TGCGCCAGCAGCCAAGTTTGGGACCAGGAGGGCCACGGGGAGCTGTTTTTT.

Of note for this clone: At one end, the junction sequence differs from germline, possibly due to a read error. This chain uses TRBV5-1 with TRBJ2-7; D gene uncertain. Germline V lookup: CDR1 SGHRS, CDR2 YFSETQ. The CDR3 consists of 11 residues. DNA of the CDR3: TGCGCCAGCAGCCTCCCATATGAGCAGCACTTC. It is translated as CASSLPYEQHF.

The V call is TRBV4-3, the J call TRBJ2-7, with D unresolved. V lost 1 base and J 5 bases, leaving 9 bases between the germline ends. The germline CDR1 and CDR2 sequences are LGHNA and YSLEER. This CDR3 has 13 residues. The CDR3 DNA is TGCGCCAGCAGCCAAGTCTTGGTGGACGAGCAGTACTTC. It yields the protein CASSQVLVDEQYF.

The chain has TRBV28 and TRBJ2-1, with TRBD1 identical over 11 bases. Trimming at V came to 4 bases and at J to 8 bases, leaving 4 bases not matched to a gene. CDR3 length: 14 residues. CDR1 is MDHEN and CDR2 is SYDVKM in the germline V gene. This CDR3 reads CASSSDRGRDEQFF. The CDR3, as DNA: TGTGCCAGCAGTTCGGACAGGGGGCGTGATGAGCAGTTCTTC.

The V and J genes are TRBV4-1 and TRBJ2-2; TRBD2 matches at 9 bases. The CDR3 sequence is 17 residues long. J lost 0 bases, V lost 3 bases, and 5 bases had no gene match. Germline CDR1 and CDR2: MGHRA and YSYEKL. The CDR3 DNA reads TGCGCCAGCAGCCACAGACTAGCGGCAACGAACACCGGGGAGCTGTTTTTT. It is translated as CASSHRLAATNTGELFF.

The V gene is TRBV27, the J gene TRBJ2-1; 8 bases line up with TRBD2. The V and J ends lost 8 bases and 6 bases, in that order; junction bases with no gene match: 15. This CDR3 region has 16 residues. Per the germline V gene, CDR1 is MNHEY and CDR2 is SMNVEV (reference sequence). As DNA, the CDR3 is TGTGCCAGCCTCCCCGGGACGCTAGCGGGCAGCAATGAGCAGTTCTTC. Its protein product is CASLPGTLAGSNEQFF.

This clone was found once. The DNA of the CDR3 is TGTGCCAGCAGCTCCGGGACTAGCGGGAGTGATGAGCAGTTCTTC. Residues: CASSSGTSGSDEQFF. This chain joins TRBV7-8 and TRBJ2-1, with 14 bases aligning to TRBD2. V lost 4 bases and J lost 8; bases outside the gene matches: 4. Germline V lookup: CDR1 SGHVS, CDR2 FQNEAQ. The CDR3 spans 15 residues.

This chain connects TRBV19 to TRBJ2-2; D remains ambiguous. The CDR3 contains 14 residues. The ends were cut back, 2 bases at V and 1 base at J, with 5 bases in the middle. CDR1 is LNHDA and CDR2 is SQIVND in the germline V gene (reference sequence). CDR3 residues: CASSIRLNTGELFF. CDR3 coding DNA: TGTGCCAGTAGTATACGGTTGAACACCGGGGAGCTGTTTTTT. The full variable domain, rest sourced from reference TRBV19 and TRBJ2-2, is DGGITQSPKYLFRKEGQNVTLSCEQNLNHDAMYWYRQDPGQGLRLIYYSQIVNDFQKGDIAEGYSVSREKKESFPLTVTSAQKNPTAFYLCASSIRLNTGELFFGEGSRLTVL.

The rearrangement uses TRBV28 and TRBJ1-2, with a weak D call TRBD1 (6 bases). With 1 base removed from V and 4 bases from J, the gap between germline ends came to 22 bases. Germline V gene sequence: CDR1 MDHEN, CDR2 SYDVKM. The CDR3 has 18 amino acids. The CDR3 region has the DNA TGTGCCAGCAGTTTATTGCACCTGACAGGCCTTTGGGGCTATGGCTACACCTTC. This translates into CASSLLHLTGLWGYGYTF.

The rearrangement uses TRBV28 and TRBJ2-7, with TRBD1 as a possible D gene (6 bases). This CDR3 spans 18 amino acids. The V gene's germline CDR1 is MDHEN and CDR2 SYDVKM. The ends were cut back, 8 bases at V and 2 bases at J, with 28 bases in the middle. The CDR3 nucleotides read TGTGCCAGCGGTCCGGGACATATCCGGCTTCTACCCACCTACGAGCAGTACTTC. Translated: CASGPGHIRLLPTYEQYF.

For the CDR3, the DNA is TGTGCCAGTAGTATTAAGGGACTAGCGGCCTACAATGAGCAGTTCTTC. Its protein product is CASSIKGLAAYNEQFF. V and J are TRBV19 and TRBJ2-1, with TRBD2 matching over 11 bases. CDR3 size: 16 residues. CDR1 and CDR2 (germline): LNHDA, SQIVND (reference sequence). V lost 3 bases and J lost 2; bases outside the gene matches: 3.

The chain recombines TRBV5-4 with TRBJ2-3; 15 bases fit TRBD2. Per the germline V gene, CDR1 is SGHNT and CDR2 is YYREEE (reference sequence). With V trimmed by 9 bases and J by 5 bases, 13 bases remained unmatched. The CDR3 is 17 amino acids. In DNA form, the CDR3 reads TGTGCCACCAGGGATGGACTAGCGGGAGGGCAAGTAGATACGCAGTATTTT. Protein: CATRDGLAGGQVDTQYF.

This chain joins TRBV28 and TRBJ2-7; 7 bases agree with TRBD1. The CDR3 extends over 15 amino acids. V lost 3 bases to trimming and J lost 2 bases; unmatched junction nucleotides: 7. The germline V gene has CDR1 MDHEN and CDR2 SYDVKM. The CDR3: CASSFFGTDTYEQYF. Here the CDR3 DNA reads TGTGCCAGCAGTTTTTTCGGGACAGATACCTACGAGCAGTACTTC.

The CDR3, as DNA: TGTGCCAGCAGGGGGACAGGGTCGCTCGGCTACACCTTC. Its protein product is CASRGTGSLGYTF. The chain carries TRBV28 and TRBJ1-2; 9 bases align to TRBD1. Looked up from germline, CDR1 is MDHEN and CDR2 is SYDVKM. J lost 8 bases, V lost 6 bases, and 7 bases had no gene match. The CDR3 loop spans 13 amino acids.

This chain joins TRBV2 and TRBJ2-3; D may match TRBD1 or TRBD2 (6 bases each). V lost 8 bases and J lost 4, with 13 bases in between. CDR1 is SNHLY, CDR2 FYNNEI, per germline. The CDR3 extends over 13 amino acids. CDR3 amino acids: CASGRTVSDTQYF. CDR3 DNA: TGTGCCAGCGGGAGGACAGTATCAGATACGCAGTATTTT.

V and J are TRBV5-8 and TRBJ1-3; no firm D call. Deletions cut 1 base from V and 2 bases from J, with 7 bases between. CDR3 size: 14 residues. Germline-derived CDR1 and CDR2 are SGHTS and YDEGEE. CDR3 DNA: TGTGCCAGCAGCTTGTTCCTACCTGGAAACACCATATATTTT. Protein sequence: CASSLFLPGNTIYF.

The J gene is TRBJ2-1, the V gene TRBV7-9, with D tentatively TRBD1 or TRBD2 (5 bases each). The germline V gene encodes CDR1 SEHNR and CDR2 FQNEAQ (reference sequence). The V and J ends lost 4 bases and 6 bases respectively, with 25 bases between them. The CDR3 has 18 amino acids. The CDR3 DNA reads TGTGCCAGCAGCTCCCTAGAGCTCCCAGTGGGGGTTTTCAATGAGCAGTTCTTC. The encoded protein is CASSSLELPVGVFNEQFF.

V usage is TRBV6-6 and J usage is TRBJ1-5, with D unresolved. Germline V gene sequence: CDR1 MNHNY, CDR2 SVGAGI (reference sequence). The V end lost 7 bases, the J end lost 8 bases, and 15 bases lay between the germline ends. This CDR3 contains 13 residues. The DNA for the CDR3 is TGTGCCAGCAATTTAATTTCGGTAGAGCCCCAGCATTTT. Translated, it gives CASNLISVEPQHF.

The rearrangement joins TRBV15 to TRBJ2-7; 15 nucleotides line up with TRBD2. Germline trimming cut 4 bases from V and 5 bases from J; bases unmatched to any gene: 3. The CDR3 loop spans 15 amino acids. Looked up from germline, CDR1 is LNHNV and CDR2 is YYDKDF (reference sequence). The CDR3 spells CATSTGLAGGDEQYF. The CDR3 DNA reads TGTGCCACCAGCACTGGACTAGCGGGAGGGGACGAGCAGTACTTC.

CDR3 loop: CASWGRPDTQYF. In nucleotides, the CDR3 is TGTGCCAGCTGGGGGAGGCCAGATACGCAGTATTTT. The gene calls are TRBV6-1 and TRBJ2-3; possibly TRBD2 for D (6 bases). CDR1 is MNHNS, CDR2 SASEGT, per germline. Trimming removed 8 bases from V and 4 bases from J, with 10 bases in between. The CDR3 is 12 amino acids.